This record looks at one T cell receptor (beta chain) sequence and its context. Method: immunoSEQ multiplex PCR; TCRdb's copy keeps in-frame clones and lacks some. The sample has roughly 100,000 clones, about 92% seen once. The data derive from a study of OX40 agonist ivuxolimab in advanced cancers. Study-level background: Patients undergoing dose escalation presented with hepatocellular carcinoma, melanoma, renal cell or head and neck cancer.

Enrollment shut out patients with autoimmune disease history or systemic immunosuppression. This CDR3 spans 13 amino acids. Germline V lookup: CDR1 SGHRS, CDR2 YFSETQ. This chain links TRBV5-1 with TRBJ2-5; D not resolved. The J call is doubtful: the DNA matches TRBJ2-7 better. The receptor was derived from an adult with an advanced solid tumor such as melanoma, head and neck, liver or kidney cancer. The sample consisted of CD4+ or CD8+ T cells sorted from blood, taken in a trial of the OX40 agonist ivuxolimab. The CDR3 nucleotides read TGCGCCAGCAGCCTCAGCGAGTGGGGCGAGCAGTACTTC. Protein: CASSLSEWGEQYF.